This record looks at one T cell receptor (beta chain) sequence and its context. What it recognizes is unknown. This CDR3 has 12 residues. V lost 8 bases and J lost 4, with 11 bases in between. Germline CDR1 reads SEHNR; CDR2 reads FQNEAQ (reference sequence). The data were taken from a study of cytomegalovirus exposure and HLA in healthy donors. Study conclusions and caveats: Later analysis associated a missense DCLRE1C variant with TCR beta V- and J-gene trimming. In most subjects, TCR beta sequences reportedly gave accurate predictions of HLA-A and HLA-B alleles. A later analysis appeared to link common viral pathogens to several of the most significant clusters.

The PCR used 60 Vbeta and 13 Jbeta primers. This table comes from immunoSEQ multiplex PCR, and its TCRdb copy is limited to in-frame clones, with some not included. The sample contains tens of thousands of clones, around 80% of which appear only once. The source is a male donor in good health and CMV-seronegative. The chain employs TRBV7-9 and TRBJ1-1; D gene uncertain. The material sequenced was PBMCs. The CDR3 region is CASGGYSTEAFF. The CDR3, as DNA: TGTGCCAGCGGTGGGTACAGCACTGAAGCTTTCTTT.